The clone carrying this T cell receptor beta chain was counted at least ten times. The antigen remains unidentified. The investigators amplified TCR beta CDR3 regions from RNA transcripts. Primed by the HTBI set, a first-round RT-PCR was run on the TCR CDR3. TCRdb independently ran MiXCR on the multiplex PCR reads; one entry per CDR3 protein. The sample has about 740,000 distinct CDR3 sequences, about 15% seen once; the top ten hold 10%. Fresh peripheral blood, roughly 9.8 ml of it, supplied the PBMCs. The data belong to a study of T cells in Graves' hyperthyroidism and ophthalmopathy. Study-wide points: Most thyroid clonotypes expanded above 0.001 appeared in blood too.

The V gene lost 8 bases and the J gene lost 2 bases, with 22 bases spanning the gap. The CDR3 consists of 17 residues. This clonotype was obtained from a woman aged 18-29 years with Graves' hyperthyroidism. Sequencing used blood. V is TRBV12-3 or TRBV12-4 and J is TRBJ1-5, with no clear D. The CDR3 DNA is TGTGCCAGCGCCGCACGTACCCTGCTTTATGGCAATCAGCCCCAGCATTTT. This sequence encodes CASAARTLLYGNQPQHF.